This T cell receptor (beta chain) was sequenced in a study of graft-versus-host responses after intestinal transplantation. The table came from immunoSEQ multiplex PCR; TCRdb's copy has only in-frame clones and leaves some out. The data show approximately 89,000 clones, approximately 90% seen once. V lost 5 bases to trimming and J lost 0 bases, with 23 bases between them. CDR1 is SQVTM and CDR2 is ANQGSEA in the germline V gene. The CDR3 totals 17 residues. Points from the study as a whole: GvH clones were identified in recipient marrow, with some first appearing in ileum or blood. Peak levels of circulating GvH clones tracked with early post-transplant HvG declines.

On this clone itself: Its antigen remains unknown.

The material was PBMCs, obtained just under 460 days after intestinal transplant. J is TRBJ2-7 and V is TRBV29-1; TRBD2 is a possible D gene (6 bases). This TCR came from a human patient who received an intestinal transplant, so some T cells may come from the graft donor. The chain's CDR3 is CSVRLKRDSVFSYEQYF. The CDR3 nucleotides are TGCAGCGTTCGACTAAAAAGGGACTCGGTATTCTCCTACGAGCAGTACTTC.